This T cell receptor beta chain appears in the sequencing data of a study of cytomegalovirus exposure and HLA in healthy donors. About the study: About 80 million unique TCRs, all from HLA-typed donors, were included in an early release of the data.

CDR1 is SGHTA, CDR2 FQGNSA, per germline. This CDR3 region has 14 residues. Trimming left V 1 base short and J 0 bases short, with 6 bases between. The study's findings and limits: As was reported, the classifier diagnosed cytomegalovirus status with high specificity and sensitivity. Cytomegalovirus association was listed for roughly 160 TCR beta chains. Reports indicate that TCR beta sequences accurately predicted the HLA-A and HLA-B alleles of most subjects.

Vbeta (60) and Jbeta (13) primers were used in the PCR. This table comes from immunoSEQ multiplex PCR, and its TCRdb copy is limited to in-frame clones, with some not included. The sample includes roughly 130,000 clones, roughly 77% of them seen just once. This clone was recorded once. No antigen is known for it. The chain is built from TRBV7-2 and TRBJ2-5, with D perhaps matching TRBD2 (5 bases). Source material: PBMCs. The sequence was obtained from a man aged 25 to 40 in good health and CMV-seronegative. The CDR3 protein is CASSLGLYQETQYF. The CDR3 DNA sequence: TGTGCCAGCAGCTTAGGACTATACCAAGAGACCCAGTACTTC.